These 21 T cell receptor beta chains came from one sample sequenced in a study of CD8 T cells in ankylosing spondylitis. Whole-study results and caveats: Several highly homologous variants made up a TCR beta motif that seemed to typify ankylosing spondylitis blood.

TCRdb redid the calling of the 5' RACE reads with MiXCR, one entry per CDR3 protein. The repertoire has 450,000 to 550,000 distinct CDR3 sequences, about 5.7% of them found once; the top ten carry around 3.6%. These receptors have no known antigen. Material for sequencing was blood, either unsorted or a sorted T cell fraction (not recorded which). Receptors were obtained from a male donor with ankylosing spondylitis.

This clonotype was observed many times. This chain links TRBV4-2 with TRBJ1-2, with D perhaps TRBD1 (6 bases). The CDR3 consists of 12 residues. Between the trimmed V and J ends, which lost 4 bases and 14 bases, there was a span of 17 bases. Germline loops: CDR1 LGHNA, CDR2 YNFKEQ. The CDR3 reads CASSPTGGASTF. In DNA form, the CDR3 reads TGTGCCAGCAGCCCTACCGGGGGGGCATCAACCTTC.

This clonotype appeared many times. CDR3: CASRDSSGANVLTF. The CDR3, as DNA: TGCGCCAGCAGGGACAGCTCTGGGGCCAACGTCCTGACTTTC. The chain uses TRBV5-1 and TRBJ2-6; perhaps TRBD1 as D (6 bases). The germline CDR1 and CDR2 sequences are SGHRS and YFSETQ. Trimming removed 5 bases from V and 0 bases from J, with 6 bases in between. This CDR3 comprises 14 residues.

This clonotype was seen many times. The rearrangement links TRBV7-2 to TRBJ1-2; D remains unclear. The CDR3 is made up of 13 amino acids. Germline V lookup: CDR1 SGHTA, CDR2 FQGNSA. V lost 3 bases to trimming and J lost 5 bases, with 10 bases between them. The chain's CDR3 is CASSFKWIYGYTF. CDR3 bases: TGTGCCAGCAGCTTCAAGTGGATATATGGCTACACCTTC.

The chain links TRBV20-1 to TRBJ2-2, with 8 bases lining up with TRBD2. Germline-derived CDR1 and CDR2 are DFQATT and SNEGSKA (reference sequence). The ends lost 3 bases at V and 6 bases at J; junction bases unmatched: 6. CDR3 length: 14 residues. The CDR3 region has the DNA TGCAGTGCTAGGAGCGGGAGTTCGGCCGGGGAGCTGTTTTTT. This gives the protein CSARSGSSAGELFF.

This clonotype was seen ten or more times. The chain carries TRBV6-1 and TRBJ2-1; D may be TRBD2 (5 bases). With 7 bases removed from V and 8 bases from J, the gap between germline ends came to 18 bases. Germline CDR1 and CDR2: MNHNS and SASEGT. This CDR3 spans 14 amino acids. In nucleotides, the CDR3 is TGTGCCAGCACCACAGCGGCACCGACCGATGAGCAGTTCTTC. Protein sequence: CASTTAAPTDEQFF.

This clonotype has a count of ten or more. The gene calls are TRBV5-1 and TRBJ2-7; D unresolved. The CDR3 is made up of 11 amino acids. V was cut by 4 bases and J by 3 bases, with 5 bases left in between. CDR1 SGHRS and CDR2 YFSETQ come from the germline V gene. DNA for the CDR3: TGCGCCAGCAGCGATCACTACGAGCAGTACTTC. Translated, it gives CASSDHYEQYF.

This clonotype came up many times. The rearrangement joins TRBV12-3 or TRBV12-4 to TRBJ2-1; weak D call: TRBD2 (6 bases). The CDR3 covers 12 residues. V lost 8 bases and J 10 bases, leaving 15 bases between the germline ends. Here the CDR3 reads CASALGGFEQFF. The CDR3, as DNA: TGTGCCAGCGCCCTGGGGGGATTCGAGCAGTTCTTC.

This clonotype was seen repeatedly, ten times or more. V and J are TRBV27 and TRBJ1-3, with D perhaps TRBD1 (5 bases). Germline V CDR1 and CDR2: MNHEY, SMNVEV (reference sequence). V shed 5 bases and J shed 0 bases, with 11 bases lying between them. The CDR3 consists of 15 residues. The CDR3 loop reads CASSRSGSSGNTIYF. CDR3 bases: TGTGCCAGCAGTCGGTCAGGGTCCTCTGGAAACACCATATATTTT.

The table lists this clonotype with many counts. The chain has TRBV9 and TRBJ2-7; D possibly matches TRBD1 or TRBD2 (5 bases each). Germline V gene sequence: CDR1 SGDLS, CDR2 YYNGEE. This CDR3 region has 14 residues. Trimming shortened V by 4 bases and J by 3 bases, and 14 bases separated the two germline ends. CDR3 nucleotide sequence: TGTGCCAGCAGCCGCTATGGGGGTAACTACGAGCAGTACTTC. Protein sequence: CASSRYGGNYEQYF.

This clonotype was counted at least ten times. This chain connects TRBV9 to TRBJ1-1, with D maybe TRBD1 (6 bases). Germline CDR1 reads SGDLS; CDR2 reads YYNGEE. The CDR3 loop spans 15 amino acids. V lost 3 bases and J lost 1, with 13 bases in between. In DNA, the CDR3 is TGTGCCAGCAGCGCCTGGGGGACACCGAACACTGAAGCTTTCTTT. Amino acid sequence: CASSAWGTPNTEAFF.

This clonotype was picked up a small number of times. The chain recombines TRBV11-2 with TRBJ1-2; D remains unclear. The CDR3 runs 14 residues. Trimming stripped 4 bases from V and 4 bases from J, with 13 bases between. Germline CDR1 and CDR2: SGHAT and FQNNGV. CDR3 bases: TGTGCCAGCAGCTCCCTAAGAGGACGCTATGGCTACACCTTC. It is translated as CASSSLRGRYGYTF.

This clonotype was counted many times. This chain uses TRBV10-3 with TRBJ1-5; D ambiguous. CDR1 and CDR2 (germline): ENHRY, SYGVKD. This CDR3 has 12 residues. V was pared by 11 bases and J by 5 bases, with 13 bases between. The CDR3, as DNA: TGTGCCGTCGGTAGGGAGGATCAGCCCCAGCATTTT. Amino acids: CAVGREDQPQHF.

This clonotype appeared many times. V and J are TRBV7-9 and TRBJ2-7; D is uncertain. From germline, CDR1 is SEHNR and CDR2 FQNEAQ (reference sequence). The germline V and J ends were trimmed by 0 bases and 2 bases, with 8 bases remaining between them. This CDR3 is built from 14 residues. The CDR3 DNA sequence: TGTGCCAGCAGCTTAGCTGAGGATCCCTACGAGCAGTACTTC. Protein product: CASSLAEDPYEQYF.

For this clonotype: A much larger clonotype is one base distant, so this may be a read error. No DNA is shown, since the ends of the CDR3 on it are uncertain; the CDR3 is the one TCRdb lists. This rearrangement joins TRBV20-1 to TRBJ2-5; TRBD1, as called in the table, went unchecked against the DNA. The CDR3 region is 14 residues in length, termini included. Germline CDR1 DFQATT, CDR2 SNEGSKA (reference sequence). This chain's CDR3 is CCATRGAGQETQYF.

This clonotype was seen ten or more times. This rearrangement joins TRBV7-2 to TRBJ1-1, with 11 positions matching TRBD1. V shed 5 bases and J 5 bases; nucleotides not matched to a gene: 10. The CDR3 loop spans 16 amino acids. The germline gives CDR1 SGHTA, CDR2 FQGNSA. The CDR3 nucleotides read TGTGCCAGCAGCCCCAGGACAGGGGGCGGGAGTACTGAAGCTTTCTTT. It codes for CASSPRTGGGSTEAFF.

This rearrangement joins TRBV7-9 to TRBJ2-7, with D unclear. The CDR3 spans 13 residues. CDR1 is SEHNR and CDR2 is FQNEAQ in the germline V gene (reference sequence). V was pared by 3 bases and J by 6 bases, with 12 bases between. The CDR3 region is CASSFGSPSEQYF. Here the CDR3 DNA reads TGTGCCAGCAGCTTTGGGTCTCCCAGCGAGCAGTACTTC.

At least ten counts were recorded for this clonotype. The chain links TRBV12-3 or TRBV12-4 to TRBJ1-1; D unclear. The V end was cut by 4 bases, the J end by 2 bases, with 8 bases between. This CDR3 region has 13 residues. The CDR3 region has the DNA TGTGCCAGCAGTTCCCCAGCTAACACTGAAGCTTTCTTT. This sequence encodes CASSSPANTEAFF.

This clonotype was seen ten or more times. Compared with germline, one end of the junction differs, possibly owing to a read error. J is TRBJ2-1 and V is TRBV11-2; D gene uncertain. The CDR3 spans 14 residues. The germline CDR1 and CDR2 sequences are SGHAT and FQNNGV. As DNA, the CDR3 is TGTGCCAGCAGCTTAATCGGGTCCTATAATGAGCAGTTCTTC. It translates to CASSLIGSYNEQFF.

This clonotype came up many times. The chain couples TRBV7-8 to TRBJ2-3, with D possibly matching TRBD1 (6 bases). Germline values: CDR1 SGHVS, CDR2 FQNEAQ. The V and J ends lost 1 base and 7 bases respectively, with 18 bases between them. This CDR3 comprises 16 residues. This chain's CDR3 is CASSLEFGQPGYTQYF. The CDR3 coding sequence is TGTGCCAGCAGCTTAGAATTCGGACAGCCGGGCTATACGCAGTATTTT.

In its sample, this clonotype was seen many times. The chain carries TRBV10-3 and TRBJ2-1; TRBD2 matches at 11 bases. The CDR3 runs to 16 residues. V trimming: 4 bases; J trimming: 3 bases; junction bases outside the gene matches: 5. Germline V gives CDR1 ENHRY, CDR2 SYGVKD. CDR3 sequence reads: CAISAGLAGIYNEQFF. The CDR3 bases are TGTGCCATCAGTGCCGGACTAGCGGGCATCTACAATGAGCAGTTCTTC.

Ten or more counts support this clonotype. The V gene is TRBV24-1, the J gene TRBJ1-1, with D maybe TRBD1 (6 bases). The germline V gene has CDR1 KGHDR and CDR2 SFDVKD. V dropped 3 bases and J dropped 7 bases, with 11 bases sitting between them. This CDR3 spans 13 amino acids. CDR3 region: CATSDGTNLEAFF. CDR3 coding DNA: TGTGCCACCAGTGATGGGACAAACCTTGAAGCTTTCTTT.